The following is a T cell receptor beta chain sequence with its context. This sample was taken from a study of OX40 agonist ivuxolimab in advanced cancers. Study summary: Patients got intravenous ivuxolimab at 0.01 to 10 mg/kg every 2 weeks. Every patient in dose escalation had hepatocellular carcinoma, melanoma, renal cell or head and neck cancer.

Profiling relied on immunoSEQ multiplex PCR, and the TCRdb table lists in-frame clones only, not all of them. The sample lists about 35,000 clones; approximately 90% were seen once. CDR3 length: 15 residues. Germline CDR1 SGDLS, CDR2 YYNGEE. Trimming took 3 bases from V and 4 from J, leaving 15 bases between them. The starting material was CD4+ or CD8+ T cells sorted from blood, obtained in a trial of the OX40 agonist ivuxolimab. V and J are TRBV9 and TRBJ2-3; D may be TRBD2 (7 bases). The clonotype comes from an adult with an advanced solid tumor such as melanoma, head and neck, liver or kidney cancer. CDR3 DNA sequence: TGTGCCAGCAGCGAGCGAGGGGGGGGAGCAGATACGCAGTATTTT. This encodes CASSERGGGADTQYF.